Detailed here is one T cell receptor beta chain. The data stem from a study of blood T cell repertoires in COVID-19. Authors' processing steps: Reference gene primer amplification in the assay estimated nucleated cell counts. Repertoires were generated with immunoSEQ multiplex PCR, while TCRdb's copy carries only in-frame clones and drops some. That table is the source of V, J and clone size, and D and trimming were worked out from the DNA. The repertoire holds roughly 75,000 clones, with around 90% as singletons. The germline V gene has CDR1 SSHAT and CDR2 FNYEAQ (reference sequence). Losses at the gene ends were 5 bases for V and 0 bases for J; bases not matched to a gene: 6. The CDR3 totals 15 residues.

The chain couples TRBV7-7 to TRBJ1-1, with 7 bases matching TRBD1. The sample taken for sequencing was peripheral blood. This TCR derives from a human donor in a cohort sampled during active COVID-19. The CDR3 region is CASSPGTALNTEAFF. Written as DNA, the CDR3 is TGTGCCAGCAGCCCGGGGACAGCGTTGAACACTGAAGCTTTCTTT.